A selection of T cell receptor beta chains follows, all from one sample in a study of persistence of HIV-infected CD4 T cells. These receptors' targets are unknown. Assay: immunoSEQ multiplex PCR; the TCRdb copy retains only in-frame clones and omits some. The table includes fewer than 40,000 clones, around four fifths detected once. Sequences were derived from CD4+ T cells sorted from PBMCs after 18-hour stimulation, sampled from a patient who received antiretroviral therapy. Receptors were obtained from an adult man with HIV who was CMV-seropositive. CDR3s include the opening cysteine and the closing phenylalanine or tryptophan. The D gene is left open where the match is weak. The size of a clone is reported for some rows only, either as once, few or many, or as a class for expanded clones.

TRBV21-1,NA,TRBJ1-1,NA,CASSKINSTGGGTEAFF,TGTGCCAGCAGCAAAATCAACTCGACAGGGGGGGGCACTGAAGCTTTCTTT
TRBV15,NA,TRBJ2-3,TRBD2,CATSRGGGSTDTQYF,TGTGCCACCAGCAGAGGCGGGGGGAGCACAGATACGCAGTATTTT
TRBV28,NA,TRBJ2-1,TRBD1,CASSWDRANEQFF,TGTGCCAGCAGTTGGGACAGGGCGAATGAGCAGTTCTTC
TRBV5-5,NA,TRBJ2-7,TRBD2,CASSQAGAYEQYF,TGTGCCAGCAGCCAGGCGGGGGCCTACGAGCAGTACTTC
TRBV7-2,NA,TRBJ2-7,NA,CASSSDSLSYEQYF,TGTGCCAGCAGCTCTGACAGCCTCTCCTACGAGCAGTACTTC
TRBV5-1,NA,TRBJ2-2,NA,CASSTESGDGELFF,TGCGCCAGCAGTACTGAATCGGGCGATGGGGAGCTGTTTTTT
TRBV11-1,NA,TRBJ2-3,TRBD1,CASSLAGQGRTDTQYF,TGTGCCAGCAGCTTAGCCGGACAGGGGCGCACAGATACGCAGTATTTT
TRBV30,NA,TRBJ1-2,NA,CAWRRGAGYTF,TGTGCCTGGAGGAGAGGGGCCGGCTACACCTTC
TRBV9,NA,TRBJ1-1,TRBD1,CASQQGRGTEAFF,TGTGCCAGTCAACAGGGGAGGGGCACTGAAGCTTTCTTT
TRBV6-2/TRBV6-3,NA,TRBJ2-7,NA,CASSRPFLRGNYEQYF,TGTGCCAGCAGTCGACCCTTCTTGAGGGGCAACTACGAGCAGTACTTC
TRBV30,NA,TRBJ1-3,NA,CAWSSAASGNTIYF,TGTGCCTGGAGCTCGGCAGCCTCTGGAAACACCATATATTTT
TRBV28,NA,TRBJ1-1,NA,CASGALMNTEAFF,TGTGCAAGCGGGGCTCTTATGAACACTGAAGCTTTCTTT
TRBV6-5,few,TRBJ1-6,NA,CASSYSSPGSPLHF,TGTGCCAGCAGTTACTCGAGCCCGGGTTCACCCCTCCACTTT
TRBV5-1,NA,TRBJ1-5,NA,CASSLGAQGSQPQHF,TGCGCCAGCAGCTTGGGGGCACAGGGTTCTCAGCCCCAGCATTTT
TRBV30,NA,TRBJ1-5,TRBD1,CAWSGGQGNQPQHF,TGTGCCTGGAGCGGGGGACAGGGCAATCAGCCCCAGCATTTT
TRBV7-8,NA,TRBJ2-3,NA,CASSLARMGDTQYF,TGTGCCAGCAGCTTAGCGCGGATGGGGGATACGCAGTATTTT
TRBV3-1/TRBV3-2,NA,TRBJ1-2,NA,CASSPSSYGYTF,TGTGCCAGCAGCCCCTCTAGCTATGGCTACACCTTC
TRBV20-1,NA,TRBJ2-7,TRBD1,CSARDRDEQYF,TGCAGTGCCCGCGACAGGGACGAGCAGTACTTC
TRBV7-3,NA,TRBJ2-2,NA,CASSPKGLPNTGELFF,TGTGCCAGCAGCCCCAAAGGACTGCCTAACACCGGGGAGCTGTTTTTT
TRBV7-8,NA,TRBJ2-7,NA,CASSLTGVSYEQYF,TGTGCCAGCAGCTTAACGGGGGTCTCCTACGAGCAGTACTTC
TRBV12-3/TRBV12-4,few,TRBJ2-5,NA,CASSLVRGETQYF,TGTGCCAGCAGTTTAGTGAGGGGAGAGACCCAGTACTTC
TRBV28,NA,TRBJ1-1,NA,CANSQIGTEAFF,TGTGCCAACTCACAAATAGGTACTGAAGCTTTCTTT
TRBV5-6,NA,TRBJ2-3,NA,CASSLFPLAHEDF,TGTGCCAGCAGCTTGTTCCCATTAGCCCATGAGGATTTT
TRBV7-9,NA,TRBJ2-3,TRBD2,CASSSGLAGLGSTDTQYF,TGTGCCAGCAGCTCGGGACTAGCGGGTTTGGGTAGCACAGATACGCAGTATTTT
TRBV3-1/TRBV3-2,NA,TRBJ2-3,NA,CASSRASSDTQYF,TGTGCCAGCAGTCGGGCCTCTTCGGATACGCAGTATTTT
TRBV20-1,NA,TRBJ2-3,TRBD2,CSASGGGALGVNTQYF,TGCAGTGCTAGTGGCGGGGGGGCGCTTGGGGTAAATACGCAGTATTTT
TRBV18,NA,TRBJ1-2,NA,CASSPSPNYGYTF,TGTGCCAGCTCACCATCCCCGAACTATGGCTACACCTTC
TRBV6-6,NA,TRBJ1-4,NA,CASSYGRAGGNEKLFF,TGTGCCAGCAGTTACGGTCGGGCAGGTGGGAATGAAAAACTGTTTTTT
TRBV20-1,NA,TRBJ1-1,NA,CSPGGGLPFF,TGCAGCCCCGGGGGGGGGTTGCCTTTCTTT
TRBV9,once,TRBJ2-1,TRBD1,CASSGTGGYNEQFF,TGTGCCAGCAGCGGGACAGGGGGCTACAATGAGCAGTTCTTC
TRBV11-2,NA,TRBJ2-1,NA,CASSQPAMGQGDSNNEQFF,TGTGCCAGCAGCCAGCCGGCGATGGGGCAGGGTGACAGCAACAATGAGCAGTTCTTC
TRBV4-2,NA,TRBJ2-1,TRBD2,CASSQETSGGYNEQFF,TGTGCCAGCAGCCAAGAAACTAGCGGGGGGTACAATGAGCAGTTCTTC
TRBV14,NA,TRBJ2-5,NA,CASSQGAGGETQYF,TGTGCCAGCAGCCAAGGAGCTGGAGGGGAGACCCAGTACTTC
TRBV2,once,TRBJ2-7,NA,CASSSPRQFSYEQYF,TGTGCCAGCAGTTCCCCACGACAGTTCTCCTACGAGCAGTACTTC
TRBV27,once,TRBJ2-7,NA,CASSLSLHYYEQYF,TGTGCCAGCAGTTTAAGTCTTCATTACTACGAGCAGTACTTC
TRBV9,NA,TRBJ2-5,TRBD2,CASSVRAGGEETQYF,TGTGCCAGCAGCGTCCGAGCGGGGGGTGAGGAGACCCAGTACTTC
TRBV5-5,NA,TRBJ1-1,NA,CASSRQWGGANAEAFF,TGTGCCAGCAGCCGCCAATGGGGTGGTGCAAACGCTGAAGCTTTCTTT
TRBV5-6,NA,TRBJ2-5,TRBD2,CASSLGLAGQETQYF,TGTGCCAGCAGCTTGGGCCTAGCGGGGCAAGAGACCCAGTACTTC
TRBV5-5,NA,TRBJ2-2,TRBD2,CASRSGQGGAGELFF,TGTGCCAGCAGATCCGGTCAGGGAGGGGCCGGGGAGCTGTTTTTT
TRBV19,NA,TRBJ1-1,NA,CASYRRNTEAFF,TGTGCCAGTTACAGGCGGAACACTGAAGCTTTCTTT
TRBV6-5,once,TRBJ1-6,TRBD1,CASRGQGWNSPLHF,TGTGCCAGCAGGGGACAGGGCTGGAATTCACCCCTCCACTTT
TRBV7-8,NA,TRBJ1-3,NA,CASSLLLRDSGNTIYF,TGTGCCAGCAGCTTATTATTAAGGGACTCTGGAAACACCATATATTTT
TRBV7-9,NA,TRBJ1-4,NA,CASSLPGTRTTKLFF,TGTGCCAGCAGCTTACCCGGGACCCGGACGACAAAACTGTTTTTT
TRBV7-3,NA,TRBJ2-2,TRBD1,CASSPYQGAGELFF,TGTGCCAGCAGCCCGTACCAGGGGGCAGGGGAGCTGTTTTTT
TRBV9,NA,TRBJ2-7,TRBD2,CASSVGAGGPHEQYF,TGTGCCAGCAGCGTAGGAGCGGGGGGTCCCCACGAGCAGTACTTC
TRBV10-3,once,TRBJ2-7,NA,CAISEYGTTAGEQYF,TGTGCCATCAGTGAGTACGGGACAACCGCGGGCGAGCAGTACTTC
TRBV9,NA,TRBJ2-3,TRBD2,CASSTRLAGGITDTQYF,TGTGCCAGCAGCACCCGACTAGCGGGGGGGATCACAGATACGCAGTATTTT
TRBV10-3,NA,TRBJ1-2,NA,CAISDQMGYGYTF,TGTGCCATCAGTGACCAAATGGGCTATGGCTACACCTTC
TRBV5-6,NA,TRBJ2-7,TRBD2,CASSVGGLSTSYF,TGTGCCAGCAGCGTCGGGGGGTTGTCAACCTCGTACTTC
TRBV7-2,once,TRBJ2-2,NA,CASSLRGETGELFF,TGTGCCAGCAGCTTAAGGGGGGAAACCGGGGAGCTGTTTTTT
TRBV5-6,NA,TRBJ1-5,NA,CASSLGPGNQPQHF,TGTGCCAGCAGCTTGGGGCCCGGGAATCAGCCCCAGCATTTT
TRBV29-1,NA,TRBJ1-2,NA,CSVEGERGRAGYGYTF,TGCAGCGTTGAAGGCGAACGAGGCAGGGCGGGCTATGGCTACACCTTC
TRBV11-3,NA,TRBJ2-2,TRBD1,CASSSRDRARTGELFF,TGTGCCAGCAGCTCCCGGGACAGGGCGCGGACCGGGGAGCTGTTTTTT
TRBV9,NA,TRBJ1-2,NA,CASSETGAANYGYTF,TGTGCCAGCAGCGAAACGGGGGCCGCTAACTATGGCTACACCTTC
TRBV3-1/TRBV3-2,NA,TRBJ1-4,NA,CASSPRGPRDEKLFF,TGTGCCAGCAGCCCACGAGGGCCTCGGGATGAAAAACTGTTTTTT
TRBV6-2/TRBV6-3,few,TRBJ1-1,NA,CASSYWQNTEAFF,TGTGCCAGCAGTTACTGGCAAAACACTGAAGCTTTCTTT
TRBV27,once,TRBJ2-1,NA,CASSLTSRGINEQFF,TGTGCCAGCAGTTTAACTAGCAGGGGGATTAATGAGCAGTTCTTC